The clone carrying this TCR beta chain was recorded at least ten times. As yet, its antigen is unknown. Participants, patients aged 18 to 65, had newly diagnosed hyperthyroidism with a duration under 2 months. This entry belongs to a study of T cells in Graves' hyperthyroidism and ophthalmopathy. General study findings and limits: Most thyroid clonotypes that were expanded above 0.001 also turned up in blood.

Researchers took RNA transcripts and amplified the TCR beta CDR3 regions from them. Primed by the HTBI set, a first-round RT-PCR was run on the TCR CDR3. One entry per CDR3 protein results from TCRdb running MiXCR on the multiplex PCR reads. The sample holds hundreds of thousands of distinct CDR3 sequences, roughly 37% seen once. The sequenced material came from blood. The receptor's source is a young man with Graves' hyperthyroidism.

The CDR3 coding sequence is TGTGCCAGCAGCATACCTCCTCAGACCCAGTACTTC. This sequence encodes CASSIPPQTQYF. The chain uses TRBV7-2 and TRBJ2-5; D is unresolved. Trimming cost V 5 bases and J 6 bases, with 10 bases left between them. Germline V CDR1 and CDR2: SGHTA, FQGNSA. CDR3 length equals 12 residues. The full variable domain, with the rest looked up from reference TRBV7-2 and TRBJ2-5, is GAGVSQSPSNKVTEKGKDVELRCDPISGHTALYWYRQSLGQGLEFLIYFQGNSAPDKSGLPSDRFSAERTGGSVSTLTIQRTQQEDSAVYLCASSIPPQTQYFGPGTRLLVL.